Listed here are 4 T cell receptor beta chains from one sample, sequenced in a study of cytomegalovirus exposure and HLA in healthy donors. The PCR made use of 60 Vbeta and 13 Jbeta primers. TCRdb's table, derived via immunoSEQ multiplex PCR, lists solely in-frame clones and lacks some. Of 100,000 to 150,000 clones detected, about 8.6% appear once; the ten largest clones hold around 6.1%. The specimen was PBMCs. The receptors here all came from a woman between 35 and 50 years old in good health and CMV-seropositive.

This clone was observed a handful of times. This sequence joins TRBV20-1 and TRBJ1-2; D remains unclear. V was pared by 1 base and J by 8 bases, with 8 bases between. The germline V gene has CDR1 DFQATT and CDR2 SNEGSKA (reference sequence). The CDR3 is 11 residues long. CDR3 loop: CSARGPGGYTF. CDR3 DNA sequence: TGCAGTGCTAGAGGGCCGGGGGGCTACACCTTC.

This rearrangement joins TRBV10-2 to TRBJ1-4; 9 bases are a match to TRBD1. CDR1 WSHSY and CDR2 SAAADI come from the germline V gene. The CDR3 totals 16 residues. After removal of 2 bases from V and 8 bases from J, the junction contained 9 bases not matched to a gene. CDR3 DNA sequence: TGCGCCAGCAGTGAGCCGGGACAGGGAGGTGGAGAAAAACTGTTTTTT. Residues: CASSEPGQGGGEKLFF.

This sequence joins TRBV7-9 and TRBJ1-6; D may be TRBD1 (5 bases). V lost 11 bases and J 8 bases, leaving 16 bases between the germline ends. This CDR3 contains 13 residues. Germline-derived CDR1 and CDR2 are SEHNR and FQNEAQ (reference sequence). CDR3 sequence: CARLGGNDSPLHF. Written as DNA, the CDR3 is TGTGCCCGCCTGGGGGGTAATGATTCACCCCTCCACTTT.

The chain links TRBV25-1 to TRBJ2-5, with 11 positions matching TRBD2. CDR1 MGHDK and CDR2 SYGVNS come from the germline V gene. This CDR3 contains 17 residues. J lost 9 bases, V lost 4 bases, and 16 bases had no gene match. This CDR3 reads CASSAGTGTSGGFPQYF. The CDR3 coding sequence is TGTGCCAGCAGTGCCGGGACCGGGACTAGCGGAGGGTTCCCCCAGTACTTC. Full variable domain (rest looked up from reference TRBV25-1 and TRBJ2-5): EADIYQTPRYLVIGTGKKITLECSQTMGHDKMYWYQQDPGMELHLIHYSYGVNSTEKGDLSSESTVSRIRTEHFPLTLESARPSHTSQYLCASSAGTGTSGGFPQYFGPGTRLLVL.